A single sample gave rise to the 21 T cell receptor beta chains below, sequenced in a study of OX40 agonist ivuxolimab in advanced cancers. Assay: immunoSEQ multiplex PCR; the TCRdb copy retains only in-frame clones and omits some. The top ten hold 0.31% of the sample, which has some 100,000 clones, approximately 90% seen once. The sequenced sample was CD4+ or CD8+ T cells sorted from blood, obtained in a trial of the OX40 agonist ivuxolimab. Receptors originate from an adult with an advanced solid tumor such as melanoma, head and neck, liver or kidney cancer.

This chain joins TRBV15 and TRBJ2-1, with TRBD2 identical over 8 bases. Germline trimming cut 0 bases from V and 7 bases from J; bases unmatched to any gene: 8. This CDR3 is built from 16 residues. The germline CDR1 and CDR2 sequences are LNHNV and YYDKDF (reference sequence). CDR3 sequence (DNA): TGTGCCACCAGCAGAGATATCGGCCGGGAGGGTAATGAGCAGTTCTTC. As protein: CATSRDIGREGNEQFF.

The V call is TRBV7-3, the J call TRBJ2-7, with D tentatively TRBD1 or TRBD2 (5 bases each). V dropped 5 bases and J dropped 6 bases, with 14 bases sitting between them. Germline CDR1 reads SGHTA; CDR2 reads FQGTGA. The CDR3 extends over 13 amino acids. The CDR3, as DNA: TGTGCCAGCAGCCAACTAGGACAATCCGAGCAGTACTTC. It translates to CASSQLGQSEQYF.

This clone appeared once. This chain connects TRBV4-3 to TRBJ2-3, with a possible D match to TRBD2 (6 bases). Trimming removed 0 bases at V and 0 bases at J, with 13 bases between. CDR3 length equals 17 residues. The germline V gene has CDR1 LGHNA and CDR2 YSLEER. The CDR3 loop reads CASSQDVRLASTDTQYF. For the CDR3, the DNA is TGCGCCAGCAGCCAAGATGTACGGCTAGCGAGCACAGATACGCAGTATTTT.

The CDR3 coding sequence is TGTGCCAGTAGTAAACAACAGGGGGCTAATGAAAAACTGTTTTTT. Translated, it gives CASSKQQGANEKLFF. The V call is TRBV19, the J call TRBJ1-4, with 8 bases matching TRBD1. V lost 4 bases to trimming and J lost 3 bases; unmatched junction nucleotides: 4. The germline V gene has CDR1 LNHDA and CDR2 SQIVND (reference sequence). The CDR3 extends over 15 amino acids.

DNA of the CDR3: TGTGCCAGCAGCTTGGCAGGACAGGCAGCCGGGGAGCTGTTTTTT. It codes for CASSLAGQAAGELFF. The V gene is TRBV7-6, the J gene TRBJ2-2, with TRBD1 identical over 7 bases. Germline trimming cut 3 bases from V and 6 bases from J; bases unmatched to any gene: 7. The CDR3 contains 15 residues. Germline lookup yields CDR1 SGHVS and CDR2 FNYEAQ.

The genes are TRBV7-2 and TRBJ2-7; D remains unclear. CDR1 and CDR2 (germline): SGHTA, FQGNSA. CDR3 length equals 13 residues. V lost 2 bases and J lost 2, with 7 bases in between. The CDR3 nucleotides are TGTGCCAGCAGCTTATCCGACCCCTACGAGCAGTACTTC. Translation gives CASSLSDPYEQYF.

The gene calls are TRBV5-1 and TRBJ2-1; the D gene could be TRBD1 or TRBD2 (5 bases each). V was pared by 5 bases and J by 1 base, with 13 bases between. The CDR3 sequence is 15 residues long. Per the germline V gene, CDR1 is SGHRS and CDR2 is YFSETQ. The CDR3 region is CASRFRDQSYNEQFF. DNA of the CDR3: TGCGCCAGCAGGTTCCGGGACCAATCCTACAATGAGCAGTTCTTC.

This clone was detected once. In DNA, the CDR3 is TGTGCCAGCAGCCAGGGACAATCGAACACCGGGGAGCTGTTTTTT. Amino acid sequence: CASSQGQSNTGELFF. V usage is TRBV11-2 and J usage is TRBJ2-2; D perhaps matches TRBD1 (6 bases). The CDR3 has 15 amino acids. The V gene's germline CDR1 is SGHAT and CDR2 FQNNGV. V was pared by 5 bases and J by 0 bases, with 10 bases between.

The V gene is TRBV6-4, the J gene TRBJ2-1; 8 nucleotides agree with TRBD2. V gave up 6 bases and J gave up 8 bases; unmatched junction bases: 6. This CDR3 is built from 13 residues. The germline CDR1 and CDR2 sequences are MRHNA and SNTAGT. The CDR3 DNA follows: TGTGCCAGCAGACTAGCGGAGGACGATGAGCAGTTCTTC. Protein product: CASRLAEDDEQFF.

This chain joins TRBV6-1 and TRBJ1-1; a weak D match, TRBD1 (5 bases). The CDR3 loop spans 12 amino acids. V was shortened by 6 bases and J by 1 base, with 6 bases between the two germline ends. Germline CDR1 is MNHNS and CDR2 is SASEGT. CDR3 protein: CASSGGNTEAFF. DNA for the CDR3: TGTGCCAGCAGCGGGGGGAACACTGAAGCTTTCTTT.

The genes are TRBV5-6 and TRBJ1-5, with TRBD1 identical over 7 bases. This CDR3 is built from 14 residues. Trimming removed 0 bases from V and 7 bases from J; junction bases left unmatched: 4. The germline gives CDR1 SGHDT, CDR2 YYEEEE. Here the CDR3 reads CASSLGGGLQPQHF. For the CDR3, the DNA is TGTGCCAGCAGCTTGGGAGGGGGCTTGCAGCCCCAGCATTTT. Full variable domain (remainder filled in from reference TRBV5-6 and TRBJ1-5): DAGVTQSPTHLIKTRGQQVTLRCSPKSGHDTVSWYQQALGQGPQFIFQYYEEEERQRGNFPDRFSGHQFPNYSSELNVNALLLGDSALYLCASSLGGGLQPQHFGDGTRLSIL.

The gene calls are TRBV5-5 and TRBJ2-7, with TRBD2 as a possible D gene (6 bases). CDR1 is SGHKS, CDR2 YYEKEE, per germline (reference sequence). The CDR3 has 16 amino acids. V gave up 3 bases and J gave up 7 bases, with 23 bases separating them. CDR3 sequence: CASSSISGTQHPEQYF. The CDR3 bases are TGTGCCAGCAGCTCAATCTCCGGGACTCAACACCCGGAGCAGTACTTC.

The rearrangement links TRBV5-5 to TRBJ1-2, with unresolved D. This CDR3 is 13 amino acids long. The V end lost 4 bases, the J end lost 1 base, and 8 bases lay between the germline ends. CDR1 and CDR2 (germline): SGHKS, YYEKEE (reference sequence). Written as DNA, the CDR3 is TGTGCCAGCAGCACCACGGATAACTATGGCTACACCTTC. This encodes CASSTTDNYGYTF.

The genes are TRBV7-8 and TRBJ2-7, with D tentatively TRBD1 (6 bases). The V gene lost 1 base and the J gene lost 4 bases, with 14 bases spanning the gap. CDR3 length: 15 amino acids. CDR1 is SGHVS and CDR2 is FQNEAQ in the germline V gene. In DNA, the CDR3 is TGTGCCAGCAGCTTAGTAGGGGGTCCGGAGTACGAGCAGTACTTC. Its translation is CASSLVGGPEYEQYF. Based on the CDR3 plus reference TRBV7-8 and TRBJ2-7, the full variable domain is GAGVSQSPRYKVAKRGQDVALRCDPISGHVSLFWYQQALGQGPEFLTYFQNEAQLDKSGLPSDRFFAERPEGSVSTLKIQRTQQEDSAVYLCASSLVGGPEYEQYFGPGTRLTVT.

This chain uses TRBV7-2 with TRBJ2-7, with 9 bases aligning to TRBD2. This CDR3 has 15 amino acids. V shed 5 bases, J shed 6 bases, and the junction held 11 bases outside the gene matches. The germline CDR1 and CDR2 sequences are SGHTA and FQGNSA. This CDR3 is CASSPEAGGALEQYF. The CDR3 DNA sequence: TGTGCCAGCAGCCCAGAGGCGGGAGGGGCCCTCGAGCAGTACTTC.

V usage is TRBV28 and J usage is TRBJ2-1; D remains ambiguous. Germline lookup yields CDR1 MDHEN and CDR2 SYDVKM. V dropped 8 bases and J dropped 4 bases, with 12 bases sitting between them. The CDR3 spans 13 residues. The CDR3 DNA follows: TGTGCCAGCTTCGCGCAACAGTACAATGAGCAGTTCTTC. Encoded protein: CASFAQQYNEQFF.

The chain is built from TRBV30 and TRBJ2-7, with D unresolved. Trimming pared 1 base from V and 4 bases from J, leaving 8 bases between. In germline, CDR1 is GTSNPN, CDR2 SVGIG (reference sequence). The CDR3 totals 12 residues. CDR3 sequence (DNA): TGTGCCTGGAGTGCCGCAAAATACGAGCAGTACTTC. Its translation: CAWSAAKYEQYF.

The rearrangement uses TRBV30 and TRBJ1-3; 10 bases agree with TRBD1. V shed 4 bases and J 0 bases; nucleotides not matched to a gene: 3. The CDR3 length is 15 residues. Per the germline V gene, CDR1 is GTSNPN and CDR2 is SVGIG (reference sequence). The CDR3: CAWMTGGASGNTIYF. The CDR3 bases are TGTGCCTGGATGACAGGGGGCGCCTCTGGAAACACCATATATTTT.

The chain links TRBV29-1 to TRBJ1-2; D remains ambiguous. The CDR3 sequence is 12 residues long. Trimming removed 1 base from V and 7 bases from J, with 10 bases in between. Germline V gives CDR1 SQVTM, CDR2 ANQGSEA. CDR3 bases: TGCAGCGTTGAAGGGGAGGTGCGTGGCTACACCTTC. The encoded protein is CSVEGEVRGYTF.

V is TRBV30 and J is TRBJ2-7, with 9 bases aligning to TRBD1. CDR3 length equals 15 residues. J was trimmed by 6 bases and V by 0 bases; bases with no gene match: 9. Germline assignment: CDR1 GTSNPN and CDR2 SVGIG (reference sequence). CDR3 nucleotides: TGTGCCTGGAGTGTTGGAGGGACAGGGATAGGCGAGCAGTACTTC. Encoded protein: CAWSVGGTGIGEQYF.

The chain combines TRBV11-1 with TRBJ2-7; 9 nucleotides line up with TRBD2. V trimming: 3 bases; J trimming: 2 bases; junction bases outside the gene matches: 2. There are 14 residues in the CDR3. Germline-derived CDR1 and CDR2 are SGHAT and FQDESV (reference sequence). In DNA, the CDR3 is TGTGCCAGCAGCTTGGGCGGGAGGGCCTACGAGCAGTACTTC. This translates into CASSLGGRAYEQYF.